This TCR beta chain was observed in a study of blood T cell repertoires in COVID-19. At the level of the study: Samples representing acute and convalescent COVID-19 were sourced from the United States, Italy and Spain.

Study processing details: By means of reference gene primer amplification, nucleated cell counts were estimated. Data came from immunoSEQ multiplex PCR; TCRdb stores just in-frame clones and leaves some out. V and J calls and clone size come straight from that table; D and trimming were deduced from the DNA. In the table there are 150,000 to 200,000 clones, over 60% of which are singletons. The CDR3 runs to 11 residues. Trimming removed 2 bases at V and 3 bases at J, with 2 bases between. Germline-derived CDR1 and CDR2 are DFQATT and SNEGSKA (reference sequence). The sample was peripheral blood. This receptor was identified in a woman between 65 and 79 years old with acute or convalescent COVID-19. The J gene is TRBJ2-1, the V gene TRBV20-1; D ambiguous. This CDR3 reads CSARLYNEQFF. For the CDR3, the DNA is TGCAGTGCTAGACTCTACAATGAGCAGTTCTTC.